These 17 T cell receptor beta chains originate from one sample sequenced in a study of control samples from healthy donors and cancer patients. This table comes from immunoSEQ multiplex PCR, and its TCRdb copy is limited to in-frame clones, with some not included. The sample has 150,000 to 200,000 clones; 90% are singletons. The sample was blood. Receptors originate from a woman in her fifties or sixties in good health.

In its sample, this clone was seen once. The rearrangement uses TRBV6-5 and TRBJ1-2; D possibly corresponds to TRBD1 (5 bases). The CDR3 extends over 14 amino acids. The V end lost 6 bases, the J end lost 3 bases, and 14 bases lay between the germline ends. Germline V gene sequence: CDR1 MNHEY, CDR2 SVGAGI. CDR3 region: CASRPAGLDYGYTF. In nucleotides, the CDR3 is TGTGCCAGCAGGCCGGCAGGGCTAGACTATGGCTACACCTTC.

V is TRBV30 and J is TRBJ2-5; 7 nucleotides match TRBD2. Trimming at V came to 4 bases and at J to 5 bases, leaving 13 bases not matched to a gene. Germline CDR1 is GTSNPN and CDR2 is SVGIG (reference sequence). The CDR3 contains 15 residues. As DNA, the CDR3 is TGTGCCTGGAATTTCGGTGGGAGGGCCTTTGAGACCCAGTACTTC. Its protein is CAWNFGGRAFETQYF.

For the CDR3, the DNA is TGCAGCGGGGCGCAGGGAGGATGGGATACGCAGTATTTT. This gives the protein CSGAQGGWDTQYF. The chain joins TRBV29-1 to TRBJ2-3, with D possibly TRBD2 on 6 matching bases. V was shortened by 7 bases and J by 6 bases, with 17 bases between the two germline ends. The CDR3 has 13 amino acids. Germline-derived CDR1 and CDR2 are SQVTM and ANQGSEA.

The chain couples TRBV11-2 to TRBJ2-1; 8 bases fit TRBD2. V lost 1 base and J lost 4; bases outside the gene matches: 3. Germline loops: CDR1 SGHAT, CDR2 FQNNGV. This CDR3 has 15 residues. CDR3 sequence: CASSLGRGGYNEQFF. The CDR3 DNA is TGTGCCAGCAGCTTAGGTCGGGGGGGTTACAATGAGCAGTTCTTC. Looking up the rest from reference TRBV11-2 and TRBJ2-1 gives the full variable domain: EAGVAQSPRYKIIEKRQSVAFWCNPISGHATLYWYQQILGQGPKLLIQFQNNGVVDDSQLPKDRFSAERLKGVDSTLKIQPAKLEDSAVYLCASSLGRGGYNEQFFGPGTRLTVL.

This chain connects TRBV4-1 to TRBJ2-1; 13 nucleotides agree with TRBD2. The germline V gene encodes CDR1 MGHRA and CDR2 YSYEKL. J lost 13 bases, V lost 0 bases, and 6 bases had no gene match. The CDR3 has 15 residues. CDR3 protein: CASSQDELAGGSQFF. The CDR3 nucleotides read TGCGCCAGCAGCCAAGATGAACTAGCGGGGGGGAGCCAGTTCTTC.

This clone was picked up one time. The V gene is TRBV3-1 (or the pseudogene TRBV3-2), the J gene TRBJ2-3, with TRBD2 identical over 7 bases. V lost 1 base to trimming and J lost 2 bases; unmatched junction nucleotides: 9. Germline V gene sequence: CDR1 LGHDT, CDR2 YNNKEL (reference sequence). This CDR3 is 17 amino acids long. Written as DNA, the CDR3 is TGTGCCAGCAGCCAAGTCGTGGTGGGAGGGATCACAGATACGCAGTATTTT. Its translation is CASSQVVVGGITDTQYF.

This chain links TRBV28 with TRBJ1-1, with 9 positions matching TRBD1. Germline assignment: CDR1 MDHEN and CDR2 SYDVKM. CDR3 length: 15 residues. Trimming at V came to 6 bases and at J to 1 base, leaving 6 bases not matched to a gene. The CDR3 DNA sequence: TGTGCCAGCAGCAGACAGGGGGTCGGGAACACTGAAGCTTTCTTT. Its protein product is CASSRQGVGNTEAFF.

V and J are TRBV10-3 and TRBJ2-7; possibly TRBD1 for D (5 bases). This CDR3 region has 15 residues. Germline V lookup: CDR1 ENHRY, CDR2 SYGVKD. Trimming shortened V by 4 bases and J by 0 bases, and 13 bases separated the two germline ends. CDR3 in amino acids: CAISGTGHPSYEQYF. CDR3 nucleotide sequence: TGTGCCATCAGTGGTACAGGACATCCCTCCTACGAGCAGTACTTC.

The CDR3 bases are TGTGCCAGCTCACCATGGGGGGCTAGCACAGATACGCAGTATTTT. This codes for CASSPWGASTDTQYF. The gene calls are TRBV18 and TRBJ2-3, with D tentatively TRBD1 or TRBD2 (6 bases each). With 2 bases removed from V and 0 bases from J, the gap between germline ends came to 9 bases. CDR1 and CDR2 from the germline V gene are KGHSH and LQKENI. CDR3 length: 15 residues. Full variable domain (missing parts from reference TRBV18 and TRBJ2-3): NAGVMQNPRHLVRRRGQEARLRCSPMKGHSHVYWYRQLPEEGLKFMVYLQKENIIDESGMPKERFSAEFPKEGPSILRIQQVVRGDSAAYFCASSPWGASTDTQYFGPGTRLTVL.

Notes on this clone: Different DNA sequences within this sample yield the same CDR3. CDR3 residues: CSAGTGASYEQYF. In DNA form, the CDR3 reads TGCAGCGCTGGGACAGGGGCGAGCTACGAGCAGTACTTC. V is TRBV29-1 and J is TRBJ2-7; 10 positions agree with TRBD1. Germline V gives CDR1 SQVTM, CDR2 ANQGSEA. The CDR3 totals 13 residues. With V trimmed by 7 bases and J by 3 bases, 6 bases remained unmatched.

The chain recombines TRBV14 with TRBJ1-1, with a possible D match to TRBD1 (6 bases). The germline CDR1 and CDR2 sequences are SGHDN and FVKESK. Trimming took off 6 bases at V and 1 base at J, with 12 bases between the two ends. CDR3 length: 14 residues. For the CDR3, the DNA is TGTGCCAGCAGGCGAGGACAGAGGAACACTGAAGCTTTCTTT. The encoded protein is CASRRGQRNTEAFF.

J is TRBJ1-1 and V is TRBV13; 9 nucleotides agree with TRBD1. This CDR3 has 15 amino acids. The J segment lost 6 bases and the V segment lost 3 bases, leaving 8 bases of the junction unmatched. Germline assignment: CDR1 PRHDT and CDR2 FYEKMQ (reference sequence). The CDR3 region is CASSFSSDRGSEAFF. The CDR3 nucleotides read TGTGCCAGCAGCTTCTCGTCGGACAGGGGTTCTGAAGCTTTCTTT.

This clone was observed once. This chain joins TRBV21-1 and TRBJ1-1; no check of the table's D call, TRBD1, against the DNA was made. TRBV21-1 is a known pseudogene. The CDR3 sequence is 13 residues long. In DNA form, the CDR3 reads TGTGCCAGCAGCAAGGTGGCCGACACTGAAGCTTTCTTT. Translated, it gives CASSKVADTEAFF.

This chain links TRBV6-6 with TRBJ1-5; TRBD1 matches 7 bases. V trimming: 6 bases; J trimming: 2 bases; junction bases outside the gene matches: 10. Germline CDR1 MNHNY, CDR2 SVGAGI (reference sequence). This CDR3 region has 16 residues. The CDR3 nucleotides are TGTGCCAGCAGCCGTGAGACAGGGCACGGCAATCAGCCCCAGCATTTT. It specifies CASSRETGHGNQPQHF.

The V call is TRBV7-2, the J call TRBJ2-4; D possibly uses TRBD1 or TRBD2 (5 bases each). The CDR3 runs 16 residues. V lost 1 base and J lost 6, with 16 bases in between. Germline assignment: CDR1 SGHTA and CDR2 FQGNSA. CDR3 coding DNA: TGTGCCAGCAGCTTAGAAATGCACCGTGGGGGAAACATTCAGTACTTC. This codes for CASSLEMHRGGNIQYF.

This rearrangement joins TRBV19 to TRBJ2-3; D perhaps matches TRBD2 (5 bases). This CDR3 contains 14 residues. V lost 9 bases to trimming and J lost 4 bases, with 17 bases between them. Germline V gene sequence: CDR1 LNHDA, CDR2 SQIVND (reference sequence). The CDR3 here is CASRTLVSSDTQYF. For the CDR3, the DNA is TGTGCCAGCCGGACTCTAGTATCATCAGATACGCAGTATTTT.

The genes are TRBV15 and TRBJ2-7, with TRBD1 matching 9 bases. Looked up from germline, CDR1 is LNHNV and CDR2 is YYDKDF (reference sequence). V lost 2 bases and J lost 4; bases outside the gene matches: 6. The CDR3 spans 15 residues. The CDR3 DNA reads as TGTGCCACCAGCAGATTACAGGGGGCAATTTACGAGCAGTACTTC. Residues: CATSRLQGAIYEQYF.